The T cell receptor beta chain described here comes from a study of CD8 T cells in ankylosing spondylitis. Study-wide results and limits: In reactive arthritis synovial fluid and blood, some motif variants had been reported before. Disease-linked clones reportedly concentrated significantly in matched ankylosing spondylitis synovial fluid. Peripheral blood held disease-linked clones only at relatively low frequency, and these were CD8+.

Germline V CDR1 and CDR2: WSHSY, SAAADI. The CDR3 extends over 16 amino acids. With 3 bases removed from V and 2 bases from J, the gap between germline ends came to 15 bases. Note on this clonotype: Its antigen is currently unknown.

As the method for making TCR beta libraries, quantitative 5'-RACE with molecular barcodes was used. MiXCR was run by TCRdb on the 5' RACE reads, yielding one entry per CDR3 protein. The top ten hold 0.85% to 1.4% of the sample, which has 340,000 or so distinct CDR3 sequences, roughly 14% seen once. Sequencing used blood, either unsorted or a sorted T cell fraction (not recorded which). This sequence was found in a male donor with ankylosing spondylitis or in good health (not recorded which). The rearrangement joins TRBV10-2 to TRBJ2-3, with D unclear. The CDR3 sequence is CASSDSGFRNTDTQYF. The DNA of the CDR3 is TGCGCCAGCAGTGATTCCGGGTTCCGGAACACAGATACGCAGTATTTT.